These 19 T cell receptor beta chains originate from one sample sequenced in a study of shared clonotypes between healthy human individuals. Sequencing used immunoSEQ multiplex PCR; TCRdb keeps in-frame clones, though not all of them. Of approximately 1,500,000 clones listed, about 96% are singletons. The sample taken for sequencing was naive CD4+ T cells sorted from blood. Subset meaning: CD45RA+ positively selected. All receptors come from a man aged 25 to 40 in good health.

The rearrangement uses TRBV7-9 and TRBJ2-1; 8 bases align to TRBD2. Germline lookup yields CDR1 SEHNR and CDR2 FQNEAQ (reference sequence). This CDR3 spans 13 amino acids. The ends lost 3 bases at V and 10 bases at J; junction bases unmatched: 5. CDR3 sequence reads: CASSLSPSGEQFF. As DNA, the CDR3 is TGTGCCAGCAGCTTGAGTCCTAGCGGGGAGCAGTTCTTC.

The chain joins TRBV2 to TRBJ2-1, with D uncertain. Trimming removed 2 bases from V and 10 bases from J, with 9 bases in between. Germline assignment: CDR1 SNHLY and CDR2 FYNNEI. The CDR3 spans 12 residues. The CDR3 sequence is CASSESGREQFF. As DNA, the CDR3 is TGTGCCAGCAGTGAAAGTGGTCGCGAGCAGTTCTTC. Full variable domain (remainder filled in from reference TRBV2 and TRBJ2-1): EPEVTQTPSHQVTQMGQEVILRCVPISNHLYFYWYRQILGQKVEFLVSFYNNEISEKSEIFDDQFSVERPDGSNFTLKIRSTKLEDSAMYFCASSESGREQFFGPGTRLTVL.

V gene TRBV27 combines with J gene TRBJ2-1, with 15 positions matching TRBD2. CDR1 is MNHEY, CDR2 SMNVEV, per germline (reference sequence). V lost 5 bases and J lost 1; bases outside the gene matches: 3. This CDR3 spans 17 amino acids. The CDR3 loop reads CASSPGTSGRSYNEQFF. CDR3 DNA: TGTGCCAGCAGTCCTGGGACTAGCGGGAGGTCCTACAATGAGCAGTTCTTC.

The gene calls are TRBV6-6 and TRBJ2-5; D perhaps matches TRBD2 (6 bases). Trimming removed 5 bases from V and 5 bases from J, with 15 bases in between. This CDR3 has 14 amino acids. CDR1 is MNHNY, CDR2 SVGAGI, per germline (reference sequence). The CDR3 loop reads CASSNLGGAETQYF. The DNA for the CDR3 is TGTGCCAGCAGTAACCTCGGGGGTGCGGAGACCCAGTACTTC.

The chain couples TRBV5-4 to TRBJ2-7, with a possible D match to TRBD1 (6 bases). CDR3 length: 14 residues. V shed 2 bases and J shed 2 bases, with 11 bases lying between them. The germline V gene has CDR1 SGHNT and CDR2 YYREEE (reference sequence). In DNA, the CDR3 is TGTGCCAGCAGCTTACATCAGGGGACCTACGAGCAGTACTTC. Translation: CASSLHQGTYEQYF.

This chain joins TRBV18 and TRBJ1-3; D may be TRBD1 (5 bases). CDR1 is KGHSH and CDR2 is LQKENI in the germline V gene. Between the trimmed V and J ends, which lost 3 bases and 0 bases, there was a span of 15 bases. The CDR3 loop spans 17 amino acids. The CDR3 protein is CASSPPGRPNSGNTIYF. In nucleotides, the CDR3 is TGTGCCAGCTCACCTCCGGGACGGCCGAACTCTGGAAACACCATATATTTT.

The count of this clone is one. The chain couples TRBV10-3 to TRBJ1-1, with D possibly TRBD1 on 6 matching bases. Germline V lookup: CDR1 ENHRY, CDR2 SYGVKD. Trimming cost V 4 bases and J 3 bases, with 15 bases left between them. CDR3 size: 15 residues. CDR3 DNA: TGTGCCATCAGTGCTACCCCCGGGACACACACTGAAGCTTTCTTT. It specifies CAISATPGTHTEAFF.

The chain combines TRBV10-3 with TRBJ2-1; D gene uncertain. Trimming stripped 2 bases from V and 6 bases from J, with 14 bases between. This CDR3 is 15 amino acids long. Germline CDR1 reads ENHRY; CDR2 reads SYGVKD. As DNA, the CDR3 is TGTGCCATCAGTGAGACCGGACCAATTCGCAATGAGCAGTTCTTC. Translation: CAISETGPIRNEQFF.

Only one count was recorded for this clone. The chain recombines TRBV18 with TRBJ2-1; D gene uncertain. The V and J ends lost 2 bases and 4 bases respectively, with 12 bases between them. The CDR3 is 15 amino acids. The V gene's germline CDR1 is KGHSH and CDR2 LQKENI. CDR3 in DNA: TGTGCCAGCTCACCAGTACGGAGCTATTACAATGAGCAGTTCTTC. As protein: CASSPVRSYYNEQFF.

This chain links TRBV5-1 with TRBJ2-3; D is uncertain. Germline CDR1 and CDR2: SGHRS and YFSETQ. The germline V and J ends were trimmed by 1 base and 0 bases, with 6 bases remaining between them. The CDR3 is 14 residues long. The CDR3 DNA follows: TGCGCCAGCAGCTTGCAGGATAGCACAGATACGCAGTATTTT. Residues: CASSLQDSTDTQYF.

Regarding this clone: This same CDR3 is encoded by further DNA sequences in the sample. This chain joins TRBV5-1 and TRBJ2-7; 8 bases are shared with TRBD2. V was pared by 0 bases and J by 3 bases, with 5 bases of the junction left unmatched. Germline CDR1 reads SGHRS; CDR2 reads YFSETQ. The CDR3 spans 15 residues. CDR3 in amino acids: CASSLGLAGFYEQYF. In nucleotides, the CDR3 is TGCGCCAGCAGCTTGGGGCTAGCGGGCTTCTACGAGCAGTACTTC. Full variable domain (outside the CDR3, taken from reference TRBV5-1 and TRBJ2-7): KAGVTQTPRYLIKTRGQQVTLSCSPISGHRSVSWYQQTPGQGLQFLFEYFSETQRNKGNFPGRFSGRQFSNSRSEMNVSTLELGDSALYLCASSLGLAGFYEQYFGPGTRLTVT.

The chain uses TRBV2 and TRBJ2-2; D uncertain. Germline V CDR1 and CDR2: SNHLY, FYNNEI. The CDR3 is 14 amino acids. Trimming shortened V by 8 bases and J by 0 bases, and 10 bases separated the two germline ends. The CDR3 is CASVYITNTGELFF. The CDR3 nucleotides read TGTGCCAGCGTGTACATAACGAACACCGGGGAGCTGTTTTTT.

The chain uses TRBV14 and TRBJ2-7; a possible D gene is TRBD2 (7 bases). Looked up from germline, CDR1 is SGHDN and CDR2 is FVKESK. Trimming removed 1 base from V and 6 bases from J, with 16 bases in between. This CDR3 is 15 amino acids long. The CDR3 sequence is CASSQVGGQNGEQYF. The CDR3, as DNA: TGTGCCAGCAGCCAAGTGGGGGGGCAGAACGGCGAGCAGTACTTC.

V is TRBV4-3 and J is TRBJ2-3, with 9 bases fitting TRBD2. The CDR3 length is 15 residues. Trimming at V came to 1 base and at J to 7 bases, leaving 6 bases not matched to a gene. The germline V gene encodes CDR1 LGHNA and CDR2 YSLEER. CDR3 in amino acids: CASSQGGAGGNTQYF. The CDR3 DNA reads TGCGCCAGCAGCCAAGGTGGAGCGGGAGGAAATACGCAGTATTTT.

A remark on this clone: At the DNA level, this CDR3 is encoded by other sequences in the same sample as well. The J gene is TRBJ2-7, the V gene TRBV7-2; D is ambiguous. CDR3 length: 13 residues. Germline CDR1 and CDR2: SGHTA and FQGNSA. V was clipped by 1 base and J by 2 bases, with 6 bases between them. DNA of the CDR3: TGTGCCAGCAGCTTAGACCCCCCCTACGAGCAGTACTTC. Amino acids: CASSLDPPYEQYF.

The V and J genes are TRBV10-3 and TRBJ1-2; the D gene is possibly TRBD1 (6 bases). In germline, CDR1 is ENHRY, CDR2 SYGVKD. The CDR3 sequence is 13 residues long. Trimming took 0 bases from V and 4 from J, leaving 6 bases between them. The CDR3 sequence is CAISESDSYGYTF. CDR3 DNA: TGTGCCATCAGTGAGTCGGACAGCTATGGCTACACCTTC.

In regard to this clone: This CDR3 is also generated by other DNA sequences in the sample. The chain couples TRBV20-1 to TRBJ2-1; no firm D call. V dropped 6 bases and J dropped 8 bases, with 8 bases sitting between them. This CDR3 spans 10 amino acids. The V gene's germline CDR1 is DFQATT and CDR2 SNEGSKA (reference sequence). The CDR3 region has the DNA TGCAGTGCCCGTCGGGATGAGCAGTTCTTC. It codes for CSARRDEQFF.

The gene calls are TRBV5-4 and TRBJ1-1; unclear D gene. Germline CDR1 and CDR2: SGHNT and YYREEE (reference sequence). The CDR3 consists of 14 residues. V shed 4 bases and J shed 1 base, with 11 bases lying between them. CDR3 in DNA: TGTGCCAGCAGCCCCCGGGCAGGGAACACTGAAGCTTTCTTT. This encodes CASSPRAGNTEAFF.

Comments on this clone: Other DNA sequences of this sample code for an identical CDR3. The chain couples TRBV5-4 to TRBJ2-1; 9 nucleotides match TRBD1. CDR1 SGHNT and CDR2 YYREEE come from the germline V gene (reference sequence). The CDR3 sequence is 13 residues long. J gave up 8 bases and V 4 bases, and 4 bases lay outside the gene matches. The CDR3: CASSRDRDDEQFF. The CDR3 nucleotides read TGTGCCAGCAGCCGGGACAGGGATGATGAGCAGTTCTTC.